This TCR beta chain is from a study of blood T cell repertoires in COVID-19 (dated by TCRdb to the early 2020s). With regard to the full study: The collaborator samples originated in the United States, Italy and Spain and spanned the acute and convalescent phases of COVID-19. The dataset comprised deeply sampled blood TCRbeta repertoires from subjects exposed to, actively infected with, or recovered from COVID-19. The material from the prospective study consisted of cDNA or gDNA derived from T cells, B-cell-depleted T cells, or PBMCs. The samples were drawn from two sources: the first 160 participants of the ongoing ImmuneRACE study, and over 950 subjects contributed by 6 global collaborators. The repertoires were released in a freely available public database meant as a resource for research on the immune response to SARS-CoV-2. Nearly every sample came with metadata listing a de-identified subject ID, COVID-19 status, age in years and sex. Where HLA class I and class II types were available, the types were taken from metadata supplied by the sample provider, not from assay-based typing.

TCRbeta CDR3 regions were amplified from genomic DNA by means of the immunoSEQ Assay, a bias-controlled multiplex PCR. The authors' analysis ran thus. Nucleated cell counts per sample were estimated from amplification of reference gene primers within the assay. To quantify the absolute abundance of each unique TCRbeta CDR3 rearrangement, sequence reads were collapsed and filtered. For each sample, productive Simpson clonality was calculated by taking the square root of Simpson's diversity index across productive rearrangements. TCRdb provides this immuneACCESS table in a form limited to in-frame rearrangements. Some clones are lacking; in checked studies, under half of them reflect an unresolved V gene, and why the rest are absent is not known. The V and J calls and clone size come from that table; D and trimming were worked out from the DNA. Here the sample has around 64,000 clones; roughly 85% occur a single time. The top ten clones comprise around 20% of the sample.

CDR1 and CDR2 are drawn from the germline V gene: KGHSH, LQKENI. From V the trimming removes 1 base and from J it removes 3 bases, while the gene matches leave 1 base of the junction unaccounted for. Inclusive of the bounding cysteine and phenylalanine, the CDR3 is 14 residues long. Only the CDR3 DNA is retained, 42 bases long and in frame from the first base. Whole blood was collected in K2EDTA tubes by collaborating institutions according to the institutions' own protocols. Collaborator samples were shipped for TCRbeta analysis as frozen whole blood, isolated PBMCs, or DNA extracted from either sample type. Turning to this clone: Its antigen remains unidentified. Base quality data are lacking; no much larger clone is found one base away.

Overall study results and their limits: How much clinical and demographic metadata was included differed by source and by participant, and the metadata was provided uncurated.

Material for sequencing was peripheral blood. The receptor was isolated from a woman aged 80 or over with acute or convalescent COVID-19. Recombination joined TRBV18 with TRBJ2-5, and TRBD1 matches 8 of the central bases. The DNA sequence is as follows: TGTGCCAGCTCACCACGGACAGGGAAAGAGACCCAGTACTTC. Translated, this is CASSPRTGKETQYF.